This T cell receptor beta chain was sequenced for a study of cytomegalovirus exposure and HLA in healthy donors. The PCR had 60 Vbeta and 13 Jbeta primers. This table comes from immunoSEQ multiplex PCR, and its TCRdb copy is limited to in-frame clones, with some not included. The sample holds 150,000 or so clones; roughly 80% are singletons and the top ten take about 1.5%. This CDR3 has 16 amino acids. The germline gives CDR1 SGHRS, CDR2 YFSETQ. V was shortened by 4 bases and J by 0 bases, with 11 bases between the two germline ends. Sequencing input: PBMCs. The source is a man between 45 and 60 years old in good health and CMV-seropositive. The chain links TRBV5-1 to TRBJ2-6; tentative D call: TRBD1 (5 bases). CDR3 bases: TGCGCCAGCAGCCTAGGGGAATCCTCTGGGGCCAACGTCCTGACTTTC. Its protein product is CASSLGESSGANVLTF.